These 5 T cell receptor beta chains were sequenced from one sample in a study of OX40 agonist ivuxolimab in advanced cancers. Clones were sequenced by immunoSEQ multiplex PCR, and TCRdb holds only the in-frame ones, with some missing. The repertoire holds 75,000 or so clones, with roughly 83% as singletons. The sequencing here drew on CD4+ or CD8+ T cells sorted from blood, taken in a trial of the OX40 agonist ivuxolimab. These receptors originate from an adult with an advanced solid tumor such as melanoma, head and neck, liver or kidney cancer.

This clone has just one count. J is TRBJ2-1 and V is TRBV11-3; D gene unclear. This CDR3 has 12 amino acids. V was pared by 5 bases and J by 7 bases, with 9 bases between. The germline V gene encodes CDR1 SGHNT and CDR2 YENEEA. The CDR3 coding sequence is TGTGCCAGCAGCCCCCGTCGAAATGAGCAGTTCTTC. It encodes CASSPRRNEQFF.

A word on this clone: Mismatch with germline at one junction end may stem from a read error. The gene calls are TRBV7-7 and TRBJ2-5, with 7 positions matching TRBD1. Per germline, CDR1 SSHAT and CDR2 FNYEAQ (reference sequence). CDR3 length: 15 amino acids. CDR3 sequence: CASSSGQEGEETQYF. The DNA of the CDR3 is TGTGCTAGCAGCTCAGGACAGGAAGGGGAAGAGACCCAGTACTTC.

The table lists this clone with a count of one. V gene TRBV15 combines with J gene TRBJ2-3, with 8 positions matching TRBD1. The CDR3 spans 15 residues. The J segment lost 1 base and the V segment lost 1 base, leaving 1 base of the junction unmatched. Germline V gene data show CDR1 as LNHNV and CDR2 as YYDKDF (reference sequence). For the CDR3, the DNA is TGTGCCACCAGCAGAGCGGGACAGGGCACAGATACGCAGTATTTT. As protein: CATSRAGQGTDTQYF. The whole variable domain, filled in from reference TRBV15 and TRBJ2-3, reads DAMVIQNPRYQVTQFGKPVTLSCSQTLNHNVMYWYQQKSSQAPKLLFHYYDKDFNNEADTPDNFQSRRPNTSFCFLDIRSPGLGDTAMYLCATSRAGQGTDTQYFGPGTRLTVL.

This clone was found a few times. The J gene is TRBJ2-7, the V gene TRBV7-2; the match to TRBD1 covers 9 bases. Germline-derived CDR1 and CDR2 are SGHTA and FQGNSA. This CDR3 has 15 amino acids. The trim removed 4 bases at V and 1 base at J, leaving 5 bases unmatched. CDR3 bases: TGTGCCAGCAGCTCAAGGGGACAGGGTTCCTACGAGCAGTACTTC. This codes for CASSSRGQGSYEQYF.

This chain links TRBV5-4 with TRBJ1-1; no definite D call. V was shortened by 0 bases and J by 11 bases, with 11 bases between the two germline ends. In germline, CDR1 is SGHNT, CDR2 YYREEE (reference sequence). This CDR3 region has 12 residues. The CDR3, as DNA: TGTGCCAGCAGCTTGGTAGGCGAGAGGGCTTTCTTT. As protein: CASSLVGERAFF.